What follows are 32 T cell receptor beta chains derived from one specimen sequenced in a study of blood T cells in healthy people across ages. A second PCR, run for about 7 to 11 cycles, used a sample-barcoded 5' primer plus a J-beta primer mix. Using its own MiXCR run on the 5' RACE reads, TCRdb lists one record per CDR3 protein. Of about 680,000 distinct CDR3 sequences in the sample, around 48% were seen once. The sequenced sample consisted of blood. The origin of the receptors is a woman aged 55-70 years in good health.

The CDR3 loop is CSVAFRDSVYEQYF. The CDR3 coding sequence is TGCAGCGTTGCTTTCCGGGACTCCGTCTACGAGCAGTACTTC. This chain links TRBV29-1 with TRBJ2-7, with a weak D call TRBD2 (6 bases). This CDR3 comprises 14 residues. V lost 4 bases and J 3 bases, leaving 16 bases between the germline ends. Germline CDR1 SQVTM, CDR2 ANQGSEA.

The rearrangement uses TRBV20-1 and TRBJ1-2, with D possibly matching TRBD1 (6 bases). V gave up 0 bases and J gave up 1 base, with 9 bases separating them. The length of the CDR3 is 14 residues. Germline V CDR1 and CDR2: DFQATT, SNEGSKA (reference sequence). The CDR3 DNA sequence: TGCAGTGCTAGAGATCGCAGGGGTAACTATGGCTACACCTTC. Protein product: CSARDRRGNYGYTF.

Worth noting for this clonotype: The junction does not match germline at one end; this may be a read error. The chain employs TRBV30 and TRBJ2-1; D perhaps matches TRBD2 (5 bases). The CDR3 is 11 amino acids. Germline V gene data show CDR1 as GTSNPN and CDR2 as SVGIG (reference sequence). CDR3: CAGSVLNEQFF. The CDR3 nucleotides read TGTGCCGGGAGTGTCCTTAATGAGCAGTTCTTC.

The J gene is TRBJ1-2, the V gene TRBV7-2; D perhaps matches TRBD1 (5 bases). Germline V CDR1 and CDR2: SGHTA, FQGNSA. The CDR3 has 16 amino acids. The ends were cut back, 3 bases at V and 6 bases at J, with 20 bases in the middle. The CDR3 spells CASSLGLGNSLNGYTF. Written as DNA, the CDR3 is TGTGCCAGCAGCTTGGGACTTGGAAACAGTTTAAATGGCTACACCTTC.

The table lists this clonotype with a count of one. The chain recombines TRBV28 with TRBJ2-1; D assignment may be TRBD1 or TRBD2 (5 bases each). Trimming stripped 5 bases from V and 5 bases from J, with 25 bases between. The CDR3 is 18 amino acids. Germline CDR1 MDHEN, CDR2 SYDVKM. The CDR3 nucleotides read TGTGCCAGCAGTATAAGGGGCCTAACTAGGGCTTCCAACAATGAGCAGTTCTTC. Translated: CASSIRGLTRASNNEQFF.

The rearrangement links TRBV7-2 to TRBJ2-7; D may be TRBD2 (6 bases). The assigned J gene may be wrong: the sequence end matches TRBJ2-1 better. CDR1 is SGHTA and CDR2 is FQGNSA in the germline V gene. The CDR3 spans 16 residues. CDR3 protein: CASSLASTSSRLEQFF. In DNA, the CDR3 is TGTGCCAGCAGCTTAGCATCTACTAGCAGTAGACTTGAGCAGTTCTTC.

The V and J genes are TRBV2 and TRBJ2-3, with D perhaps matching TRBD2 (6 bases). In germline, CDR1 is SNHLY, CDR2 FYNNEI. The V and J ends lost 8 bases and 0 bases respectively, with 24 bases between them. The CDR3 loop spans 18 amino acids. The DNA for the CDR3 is TGTGCCAGCTTGAGCCGATTGTTAGCGGCCCCGAGCACAGATACGCAGTATTTT. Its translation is CASLSRLLAAPSTDTQYF.

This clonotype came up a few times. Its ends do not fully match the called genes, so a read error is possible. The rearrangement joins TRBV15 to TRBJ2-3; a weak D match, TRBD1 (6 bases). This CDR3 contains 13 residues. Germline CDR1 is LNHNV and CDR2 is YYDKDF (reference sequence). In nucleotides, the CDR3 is TGTGCCATCAGCAGGGGCCGCACAGATACGCAGTATTTT. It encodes CAISRGRTDTQYF. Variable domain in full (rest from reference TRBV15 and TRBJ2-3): DAMVIQNPRYQVTQFGKPVTLSCSQTLNHNVMYWYQQKSSQAPKLLFHYYDKDFNNEADTPDNFQSRRPNTSFCFLDIRSPGLGDTAMYLCAISRGRTDTQYFGPGTRLTVL.

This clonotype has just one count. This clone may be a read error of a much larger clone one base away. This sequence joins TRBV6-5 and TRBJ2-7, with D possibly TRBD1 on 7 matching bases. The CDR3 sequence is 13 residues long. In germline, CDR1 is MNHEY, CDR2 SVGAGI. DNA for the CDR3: TGTGCCGGCAGCTACCAGGGGGGCTACGAGCAGTACTTC. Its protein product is CAGSYQGGYEQYF.

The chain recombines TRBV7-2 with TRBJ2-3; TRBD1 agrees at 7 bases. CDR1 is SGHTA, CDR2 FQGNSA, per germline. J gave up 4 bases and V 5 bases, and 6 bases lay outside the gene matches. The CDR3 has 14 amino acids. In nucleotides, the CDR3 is TGTGCCAGCAGCCTACAGGGGTTCGCAGATACGCAGTATTTT. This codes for CASSLQGFADTQYF.

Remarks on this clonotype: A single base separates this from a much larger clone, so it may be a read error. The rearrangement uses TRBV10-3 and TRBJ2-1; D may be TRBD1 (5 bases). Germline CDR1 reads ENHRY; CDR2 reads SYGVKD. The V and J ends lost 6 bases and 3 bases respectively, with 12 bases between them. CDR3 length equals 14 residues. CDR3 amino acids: CAIRYAQVYNEQFF. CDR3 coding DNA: TGTGCCATCAGATACGCACAGGTCTACAATGAGCAGTTCTTC.

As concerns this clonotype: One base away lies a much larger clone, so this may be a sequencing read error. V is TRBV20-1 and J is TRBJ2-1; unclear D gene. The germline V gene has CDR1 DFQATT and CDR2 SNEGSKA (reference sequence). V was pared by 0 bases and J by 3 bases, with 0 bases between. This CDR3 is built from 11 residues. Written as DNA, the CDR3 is TGCAGTGCTAGAGACTACAATGAGCAGTTCTTC. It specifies CSARDYNEQFF.

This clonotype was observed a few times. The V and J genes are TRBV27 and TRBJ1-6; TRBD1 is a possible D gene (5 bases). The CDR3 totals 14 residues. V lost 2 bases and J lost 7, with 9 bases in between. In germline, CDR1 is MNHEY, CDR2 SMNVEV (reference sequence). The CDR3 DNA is TGTGCCAGCAGTTTAAGGGCAGGGAATTCACCCCTCCACTTT. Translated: CASSLRAGNSPLHF.

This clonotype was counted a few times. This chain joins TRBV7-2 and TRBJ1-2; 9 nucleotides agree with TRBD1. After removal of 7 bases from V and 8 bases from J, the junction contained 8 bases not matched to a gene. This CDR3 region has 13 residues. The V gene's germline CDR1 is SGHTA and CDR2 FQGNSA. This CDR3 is CASTTTGGEGYTF. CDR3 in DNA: TGTGCCAGCACCACGACAGGGGGAGAAGGCTACACCTTC.

This chain's CDR3 is CASTRTSGYTF. In nucleotides, the CDR3 is TGTGCCAGCACCCGGACCTCTGGCTACACCTTC. The chain employs TRBV6-6 and TRBJ1-2; D gene uncertain. Germline-derived CDR1 and CDR2 are MNHNY and SVGAGI (reference sequence). V lost 7 bases and J lost 7, with 10 bases in between. The CDR3 is made up of 11 amino acids.

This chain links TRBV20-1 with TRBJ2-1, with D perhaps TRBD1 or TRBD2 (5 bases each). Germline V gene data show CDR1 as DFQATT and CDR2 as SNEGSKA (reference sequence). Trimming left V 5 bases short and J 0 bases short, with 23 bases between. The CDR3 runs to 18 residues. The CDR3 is CSAGLRGRGPISYNEQFF. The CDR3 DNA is TGCAGTGCTGGATTACGGGGACGGGGCCCAATCTCCTACAATGAGCAGTTCTTC.

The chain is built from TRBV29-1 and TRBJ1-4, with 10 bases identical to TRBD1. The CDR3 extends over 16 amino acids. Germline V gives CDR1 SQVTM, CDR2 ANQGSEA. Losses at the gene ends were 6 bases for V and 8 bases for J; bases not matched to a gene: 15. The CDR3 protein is CSVDAGQGDIGEKLFF. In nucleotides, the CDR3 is TGCAGCGTCGATGCCGGACAGGGGGATATAGGAGAAAAACTGTTTTTT.

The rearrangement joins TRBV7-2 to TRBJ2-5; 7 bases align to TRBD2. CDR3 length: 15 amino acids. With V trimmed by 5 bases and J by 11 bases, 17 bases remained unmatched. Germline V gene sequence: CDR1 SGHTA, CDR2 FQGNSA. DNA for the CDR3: TGTGCCAGCAGCGGTGCTAGCGGAGTCCTGGGGGAGCAGTACTTC. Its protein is CASSGASGVLGEQYF.

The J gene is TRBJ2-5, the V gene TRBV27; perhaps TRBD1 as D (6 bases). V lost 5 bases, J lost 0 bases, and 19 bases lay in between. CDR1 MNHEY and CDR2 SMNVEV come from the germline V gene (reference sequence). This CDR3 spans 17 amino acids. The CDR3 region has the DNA TGTGCCAGCAGTCCCTCGCAGGGGCGCGGATACCAAGAGACCCAGTACTTC. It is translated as CASSPSQGRGYQETQYF.

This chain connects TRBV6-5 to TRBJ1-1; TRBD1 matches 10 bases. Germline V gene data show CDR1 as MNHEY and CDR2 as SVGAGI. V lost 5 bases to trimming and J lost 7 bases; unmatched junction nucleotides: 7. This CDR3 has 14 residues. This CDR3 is CASSLPGQGLEAFF. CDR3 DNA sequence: TGTGCCAGCAGTCTGCCGGGACAGGGGCTTGAAGCTTTCTTT.

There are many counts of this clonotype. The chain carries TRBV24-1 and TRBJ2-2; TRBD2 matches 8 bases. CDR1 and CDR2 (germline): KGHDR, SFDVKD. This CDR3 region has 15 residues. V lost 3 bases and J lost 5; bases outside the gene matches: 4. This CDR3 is CATSDGLAGTGELFF. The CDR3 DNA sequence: TGTGCCACCAGTGATGGACTAGCTGGGACCGGGGAGCTGTTTTTT.

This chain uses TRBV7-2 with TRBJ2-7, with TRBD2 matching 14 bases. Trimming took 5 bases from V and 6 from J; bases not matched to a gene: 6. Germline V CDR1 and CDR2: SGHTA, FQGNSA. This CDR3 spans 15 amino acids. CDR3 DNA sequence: TGTGCCAGCAGCCAACCGGGACTAGCGGGAGTCGAGCAGTACTTC. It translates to CASSQPGLAGVEQYF.

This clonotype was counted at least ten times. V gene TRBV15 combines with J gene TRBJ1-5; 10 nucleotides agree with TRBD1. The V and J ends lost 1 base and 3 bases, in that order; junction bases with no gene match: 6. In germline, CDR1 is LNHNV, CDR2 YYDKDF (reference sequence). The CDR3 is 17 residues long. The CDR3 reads CATSRVGTGANNQPQHF. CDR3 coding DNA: TGTGCCACCAGCAGAGTCGGGACAGGGGCGAACAATCAGCCCCAGCATTTT.

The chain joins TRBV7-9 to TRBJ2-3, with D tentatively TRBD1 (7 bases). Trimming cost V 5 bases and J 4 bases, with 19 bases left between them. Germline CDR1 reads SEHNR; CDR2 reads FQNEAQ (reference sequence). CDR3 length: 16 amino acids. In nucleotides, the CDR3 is TGTGCCAGCAGCACCCTAGGAGGGGGCGAGGCAGATACGCAGTATTTT. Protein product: CASSTLGGGEADTQYF.

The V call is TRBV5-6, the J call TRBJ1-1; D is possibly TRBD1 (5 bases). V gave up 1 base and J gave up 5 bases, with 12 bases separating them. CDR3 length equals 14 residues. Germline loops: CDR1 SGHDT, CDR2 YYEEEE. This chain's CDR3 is CASSLPEWGTEAFF. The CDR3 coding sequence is TGTGCCAGCAGCTTGCCAGAATGGGGGACTGAAGCTTTCTTT.

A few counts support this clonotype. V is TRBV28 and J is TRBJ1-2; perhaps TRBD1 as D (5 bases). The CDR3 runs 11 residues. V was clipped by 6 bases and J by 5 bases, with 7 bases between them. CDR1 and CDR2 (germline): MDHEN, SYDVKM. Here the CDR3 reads CASRTEYGYTF. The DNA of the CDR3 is TGTGCCAGCAGGACAGAATATGGCTACACCTTC.

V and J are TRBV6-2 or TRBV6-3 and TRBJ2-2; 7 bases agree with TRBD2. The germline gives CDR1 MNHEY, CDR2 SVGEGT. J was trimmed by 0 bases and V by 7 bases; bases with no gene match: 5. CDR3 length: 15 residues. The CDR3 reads CASNAGTTNTGELFF. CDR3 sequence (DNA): TGTGCCAGCAACGCCGGGACTACGAACACCGGGGAGCTGTTTTTT.

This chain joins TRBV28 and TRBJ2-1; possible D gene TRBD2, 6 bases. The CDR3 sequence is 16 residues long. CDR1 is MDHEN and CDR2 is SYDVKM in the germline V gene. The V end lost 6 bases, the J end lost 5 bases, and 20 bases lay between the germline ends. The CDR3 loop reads CASRPLDGRGNNEQFF. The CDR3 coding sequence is TGTGCCAGCAGACCACTGGACGGGAGAGGAAACAATGAGCAGTTCTTC. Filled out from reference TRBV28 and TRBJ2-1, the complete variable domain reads DVKVTQSSRYLVKRTGEKVFLECVQDMDHENMFWYRQDPGLGLRLIYFSYDVKMKEKGDIPEGYSVSREKKERFSLILESASTNQTSMYLCASRPLDGRGNNEQFFGPGTRLTVL.

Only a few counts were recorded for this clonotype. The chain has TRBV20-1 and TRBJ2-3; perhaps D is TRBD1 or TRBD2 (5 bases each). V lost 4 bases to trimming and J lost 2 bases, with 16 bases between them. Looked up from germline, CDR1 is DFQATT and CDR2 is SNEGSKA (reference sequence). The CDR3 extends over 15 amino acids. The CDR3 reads CSANGGDRSTDTQYF. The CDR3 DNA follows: TGCAGTGCTAATGGGGGAGATAGGTCCACAGATACGCAGTATTTT.

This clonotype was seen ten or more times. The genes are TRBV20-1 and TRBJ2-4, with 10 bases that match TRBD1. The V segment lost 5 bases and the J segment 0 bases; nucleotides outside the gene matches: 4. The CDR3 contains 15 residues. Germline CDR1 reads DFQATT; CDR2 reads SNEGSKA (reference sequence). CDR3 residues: CSASTGGVAKNIQYF. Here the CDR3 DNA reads TGCAGTGCTTCGACAGGGGGCGTAGCCAAAAACATTCAGTACTTC.

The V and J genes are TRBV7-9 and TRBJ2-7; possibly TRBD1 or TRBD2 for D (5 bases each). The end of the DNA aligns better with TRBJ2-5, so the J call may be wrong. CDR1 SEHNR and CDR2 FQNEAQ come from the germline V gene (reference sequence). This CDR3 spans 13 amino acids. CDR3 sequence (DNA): TGTGCCAGCAGCTTATCAGGGACGGAGACCCAGTACTTC. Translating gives CASSLSGTETQYF.

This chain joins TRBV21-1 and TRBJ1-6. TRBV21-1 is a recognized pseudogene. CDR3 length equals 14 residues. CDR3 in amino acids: CASSKEGQNSPLHF. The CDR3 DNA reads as TGTGCCAGCAGCAAGGAGGGTCAGAATTCACCCCTCCACTTT.